Below, 17 T cell receptor beta chains from the same sample are listed, as sequenced in a study of blood T cell repertoires in COVID-19. Repertoires were generated with immunoSEQ multiplex PCR, while TCRdb's copy carries only in-frame clones and drops some. The sample lists hundreds of thousands of clones, approximately 86% occurring once. The sequenced sample consisted of peripheral blood. These receptors originate from a woman in her 30s who had recovered from COVID-19.

This clone was seen more than once but under ten times. The V call is TRBV19, the J call TRBJ1-2, with D possibly TRBD1 on 6 matching bases. CDR3 length equals 14 residues. Germline V CDR1 and CDR2: LNHDA, SQIVND (reference sequence). V was shortened by 6 bases and J by 7 bases, with 18 bases between the two germline ends. The CDR3 DNA reads TGTGCCAGTAGCCCACAGGGTACCCTTCTTGGCTACACCTTC. Amino acid sequence: CASSPQGTLLGYTF.

This clone was seen a single time. The chain combines TRBV7-2 with TRBJ2-3; 7 positions match TRBD2. This CDR3 contains 17 residues. Germline CDR1 reads SGHTA; CDR2 reads FQGNSA. V lost 0 bases, J lost 2 bases, and 8 bases stayed unmatched. The CDR3 protein is CASSLAYRGRATDTQYF. The CDR3 nucleotides read TGTGCCAGCAGCTTAGCGTATCGAGGGAGGGCCACAGATACGCAGTATTTT.

The chain has TRBV28 and TRBJ2-7, with no clear D. Germline CDR1 is MDHEN and CDR2 is SYDVKM. V lost 1 base and J lost 3, with 4 bases in between. The CDR3 has 12 residues. The CDR3 coding sequence is TGTGCCAGCAGTTTATATAGCTACGAGCAGTACTTC. Translation gives CASSLYSYEQYF.

The J gene is TRBJ2-1, the V gene TRBV5-8; 11 bases match TRBD1. V trimming: 2 bases; J trimming: 7 bases; junction bases outside the gene matches: 2. The CDR3 totals 14 residues. CDR1 SGHTS and CDR2 YDEGEE come from the germline V gene. The CDR3 sequence: CASSFGTGGNEQFF. CDR3 bases: TGTGCCAGCAGCTTCGGGACAGGGGGGAATGAGCAGTTCTTC.

This chain joins TRBV27 and TRBJ1-1, with D perhaps matching TRBD1 (6 bases). The V gene's germline CDR1 is MNHEY and CDR2 SMNVEV (reference sequence). This CDR3 is 13 amino acids long. V was cut by 0 bases and J by 8 bases, with 10 bases left in between. CDR3 loop: CASSLSGQGEAFF. The CDR3 coding sequence is TGTGCCAGCAGTTTATCGGGCCAGGGGGAAGCTTTCTTT.

The rearrangement uses TRBV9 and TRBJ2-2; D is possibly TRBD2 (5 bases). This CDR3 is 18 amino acids long. V was clipped by 4 bases and J by 0 bases, with 19 bases between them. Germline CDR1 is SGDLS and CDR2 is YYNGEE. CDR3 sequence reads: CASSPRRVVGTNTGELFF. The CDR3 region has the DNA TGTGCCAGCAGCCCACGAAGGGTAGTCGGGACGAACACCGGGGAGCTGTTTTTT.

The chain combines TRBV5-1 with TRBJ2-1; D is possibly TRBD2 (7 bases). Germline assignment: CDR1 SGHRS and CDR2 YFSETQ. The CDR3 is made up of 18 amino acids. V gave up 1 base and J gave up 5 bases, with 22 bases separating them. The CDR3 DNA sequence: TGCGCCAGCAGCTTGAAGTTAGAGGGGGGGCCTGACCACAATGAGCAGTTCTTC. This codes for CASSLKLEGGPDHNEQFF.

The gene calls are TRBV7-2 and TRBJ1-6; the match to TRBD1 covers 8 bases. CDR1 and CDR2 from the germline V gene are SGHTA and FQGNSA. The CDR3 has 12 amino acids. Trimming at V came to 5 bases and at J to 14 bases, leaving 5 bases not matched to a gene. The DNA of the CDR3 is TGTGCCAGCAGCCCTCAGGGGGCAGCCCTCCACTTT. Translated, it gives CASSPQGAALHF.

The table lists this clone with a few counts. J is TRBJ1-3 and V is TRBV7-9; perhaps TRBD1 as D (5 bases). The V end lost 7 bases, the J end lost 2 bases, and 9 bases lay between the germline ends. CDR1 SEHNR and CDR2 FQNEAQ come from the germline V gene (reference sequence). The CDR3 has 13 residues. CDR3 sequence: CASMGGTGNTIYF. CDR3 DNA: TGTGCCAGCATGGGGGGAACTGGAAACACCATATATTTT. The entire variable domain, with the rest obtained from reference TRBV7-9 and TRBJ1-3, is as follows: DTGVSQNPRHKITKRGQNVTFRCDPISEHNRLYWYRQTLGQGPEFLTYFQNEAQLEKSRLLSDRFSAERPKGSFSTLEIQRTEQGDSAMYLCASMGGTGNTIYFGEGSWLTVV.

The J gene is TRBJ1-6, the V gene TRBV19; 11 positions match TRBD1. Germline V gene sequence: CDR1 LNHDA, CDR2 SQIVND (reference sequence). After removal of 5 bases from V and 9 bases from J, the junction contained 9 bases not matched to a gene. CDR3 length equals 16 residues. CDR3 DNA: TGTGCCAGTAGTGATACCGGGACAGGGGGTGTTTCACCCCTCCACTTT. As protein: CASSDTGTGGVSPLHF.

The chain employs TRBV7-9 and TRBJ1-2, with no clear D. V was pared by 5 bases and J by 8 bases, with 12 bases between. Germline CDR1 and CDR2: SEHNR and FQNEAQ (reference sequence). The CDR3 extends over 12 amino acids. The CDR3 DNA is TGTGCCAGCAGCCCCGGGTCCCTAGGCTACACCTTC. Translated, it gives CASSPGSLGYTF. Full variable domain (rest looked up from reference TRBV7-9 and TRBJ1-2): DTGVSQNPRHKITKRGQNVTFRCDPISEHNRLYWYRQTLGQGPEFLTYFQNEAQLEKSRLLSDRFSAERPKGSFSTLEIQRTEQGDSAMYLCASSPGSLGYTFGSGTRLTVV.

This sequence joins TRBV7-8 and TRBJ1-4; D unresolved. CDR1 and CDR2 from the germline V gene are SGHVS and FQNEAQ. The CDR3 is made up of 17 amino acids. V shed 0 bases and J shed 0 bases, with 11 bases lying between them. CDR3 sequence: CASSLANAVSTNEKLFF. The DNA for the CDR3 is TGTGCCAGCAGCTTAGCTAATGCGGTATCAACTAATGAAAAACTGTTTTTT.

This chain joins TRBV5-4 and TRBJ2-7; the D gene is possibly TRBD2 (6 bases). The V gene's germline CDR1 is SGHNT and CDR2 YYREEE (reference sequence). The CDR3 sequence is 14 residues long. The V end was cut by 5 bases, the J end by 2 bases, with 14 bases between. Written as DNA, the CDR3 is TGTGCCAGCAGTTGGAGGGGACGACCCTACGAGCAGTACTTC. Translated, it gives CASSWRGRPYEQYF.

This chain joins TRBV7-9 and TRBJ2-7; TRBD2 matches 10 bases. Trimming took 6 bases from V and 4 from J; bases not matched to a gene: 9. The CDR3 covers 15 residues. CDR1 SEHNR and CDR2 FQNEAQ come from the germline V gene (reference sequence). DNA for the CDR3: TGTGCCAGCAGTTACCTGGCTAGCGGGAGTTACGAGCAGTACTTC. This codes for CASSYLASGSYEQYF. Combining the CDR3 with reference TRBV7-9 and TRBJ2-7 gives the whole variable domain DTGVSQNPRHKITKRGQNVTFRCDPISEHNRLYWYRQTLGQGPEFLTYFQNEAQLEKSRLLSDRFSAERPKGSFSTLEIQRTEQGDSAMYLCASSYLASGSYEQYFGPGTRLTVT.

This chain connects TRBV24-1 to TRBJ1-1; TRBD1 is a possible D gene (5 bases). The CDR3 covers 13 residues. Trimming took off 7 bases at V and 6 bases at J, with 14 bases between the two ends. CDR1 is KGHDR, CDR2 SFDVKD, per germline. CDR3: CATRGGISAEAFF. DNA of the CDR3: TGTGCCACCAGGGGGGGGATCTCGGCTGAAGCTTTCTTT.

The V and J genes are TRBV20-1 and TRBJ1-5, with 7 bases matching TRBD1. Losses at the gene ends were 3 bases for V and 4 bases for J; bases not matched to a gene: 9. Germline lookup yields CDR1 DFQATT and CDR2 SNEGSKA (reference sequence). The CDR3 length is 15 residues. The CDR3 region is CSASFRSGQNQPQHF. As DNA, the CDR3 is TGCAGTGCTAGTTTTCGTTCGGGACAGAATCAGCCCCAGCATTTT.

The chain joins TRBV19 to TRBJ1-2; 10 bases line up with TRBD1. The trim removed 3 bases at V and 3 bases at J, leaving 4 bases unmatched. The germline V gene encodes CDR1 LNHDA and CDR2 SQIVND (reference sequence). This CDR3 has 15 amino acids. The chain's CDR3 is CASSMGQGSYYGYTF. In DNA, the CDR3 is TGTGCCAGTAGTATGGGACAGGGGAGTTACTATGGCTACACCTTC.